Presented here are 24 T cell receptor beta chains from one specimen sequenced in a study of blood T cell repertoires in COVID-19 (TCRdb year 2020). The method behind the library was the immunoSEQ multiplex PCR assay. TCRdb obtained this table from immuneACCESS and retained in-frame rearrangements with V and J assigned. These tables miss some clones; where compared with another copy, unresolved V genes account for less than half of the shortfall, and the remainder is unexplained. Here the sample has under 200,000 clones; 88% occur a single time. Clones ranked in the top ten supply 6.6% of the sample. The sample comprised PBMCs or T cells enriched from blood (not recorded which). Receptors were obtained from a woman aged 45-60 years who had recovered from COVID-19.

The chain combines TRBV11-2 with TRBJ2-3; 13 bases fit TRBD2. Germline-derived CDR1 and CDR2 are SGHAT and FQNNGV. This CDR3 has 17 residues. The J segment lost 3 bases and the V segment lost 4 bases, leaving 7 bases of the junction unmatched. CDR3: CASSSLAGGRSTDTQYF. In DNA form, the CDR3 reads TGTGCCAGCAGCTCACTAGCGGGGGGGCGGTCGACAGATACGCAGTATTTT. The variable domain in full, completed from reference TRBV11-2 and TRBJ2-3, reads EAGVAQSPRYKIIEKRQSVAFWCNPISGHATLYWYQQILGQGPKLLIQFQNNGVVDDSQLPKDRFSAERLKGVDSTLKIQPAKLEDSAVYLCASSSLAGGRSTDTQYFGPGTRLTVL.

CDR3 amino acids: CASSQEAGQGGYQPQHF. CDR3 coding DNA: TGTGCCAGCAGCCAAGAGGCGGGGCAGGGGGGTTATCAGCCCCAGCATTTT. The V call is TRBV4-2, the J call TRBJ1-5; the match to TRBD1 covers 7 bases. From germline, CDR1 is LGHNA and CDR2 YNFKEQ. The CDR3 spans 17 residues. V dropped 0 bases and J dropped 5; count of bases not matched to a gene: 10.

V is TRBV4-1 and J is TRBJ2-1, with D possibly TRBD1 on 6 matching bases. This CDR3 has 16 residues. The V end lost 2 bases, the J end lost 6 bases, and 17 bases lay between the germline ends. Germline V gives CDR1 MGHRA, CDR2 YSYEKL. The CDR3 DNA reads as TGCGCCAGCAGCCAATACGGGCAGGGGTTGGGCAATGAGCAGTTCTTC. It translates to CASSQYGQGLGNEQFF.

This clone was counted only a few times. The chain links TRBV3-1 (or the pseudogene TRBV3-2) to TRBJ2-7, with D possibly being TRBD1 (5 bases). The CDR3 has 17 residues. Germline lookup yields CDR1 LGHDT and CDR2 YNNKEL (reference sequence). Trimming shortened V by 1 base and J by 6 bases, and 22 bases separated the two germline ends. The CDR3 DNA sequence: TGTGCCAGCAGCCAAGCATTTGGGGCAAAGCGCCGCTCCGAGCAGTACTTC. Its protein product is CASSQAFGAKRRSEQYF.

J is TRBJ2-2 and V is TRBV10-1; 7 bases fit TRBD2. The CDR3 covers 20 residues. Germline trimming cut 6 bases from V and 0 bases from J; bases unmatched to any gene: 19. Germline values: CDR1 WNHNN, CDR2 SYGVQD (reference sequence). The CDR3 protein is CASSAARTRSPMPNTGELFF. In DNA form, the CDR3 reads TGCGCCAGCAGCGCGGCTAGGACTAGATCCCCCATGCCGAACACCGGGGAGCTGTTTTTT.

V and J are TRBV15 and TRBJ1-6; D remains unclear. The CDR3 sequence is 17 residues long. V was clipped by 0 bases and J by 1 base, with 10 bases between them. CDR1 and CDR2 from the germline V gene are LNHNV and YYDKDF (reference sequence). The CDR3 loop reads CATSRERNRSYNSPLHF. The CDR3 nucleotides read TGTGCCACCAGCAGAGAGCGGAATCGGTCCTATAATTCACCCCTCCACTTT.

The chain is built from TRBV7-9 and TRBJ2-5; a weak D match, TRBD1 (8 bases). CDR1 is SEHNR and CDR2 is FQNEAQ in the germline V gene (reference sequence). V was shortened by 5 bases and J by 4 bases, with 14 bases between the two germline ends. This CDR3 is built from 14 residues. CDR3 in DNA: TGTGCCAGCAGCCGGTACAGGGGGGGAGAGACCCAGTACTTC. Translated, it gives CASSRYRGGETQYF.

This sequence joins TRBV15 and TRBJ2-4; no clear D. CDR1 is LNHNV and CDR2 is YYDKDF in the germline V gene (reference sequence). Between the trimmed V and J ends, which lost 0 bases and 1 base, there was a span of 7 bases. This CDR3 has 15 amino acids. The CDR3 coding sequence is TGTGCCACCAGCAGAGATTCGTTGGCCAAAAACATTCAGTACTTC. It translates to CATSRDSLAKNIQYF. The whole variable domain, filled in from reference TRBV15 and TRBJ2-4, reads DAMVIQNPRYQVTQFGKPVTLSCSQTLNHNVMYWYQQKSSQAPKLLFHYYDKDFNNEADTPDNFQSRRPNTSFCFLDIRSPGLGDTAMYLCATSRDSLAKNIQYFGAGTRLSVL.

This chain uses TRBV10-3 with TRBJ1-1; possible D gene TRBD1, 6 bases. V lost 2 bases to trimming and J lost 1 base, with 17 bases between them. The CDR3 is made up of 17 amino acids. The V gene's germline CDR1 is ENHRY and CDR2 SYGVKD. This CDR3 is CAISEPTGYRTNTEAFF. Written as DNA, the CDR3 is TGTGCCATCAGTGAGCCGACAGGCTATCGAACGAACACTGAAGCTTTCTTT.

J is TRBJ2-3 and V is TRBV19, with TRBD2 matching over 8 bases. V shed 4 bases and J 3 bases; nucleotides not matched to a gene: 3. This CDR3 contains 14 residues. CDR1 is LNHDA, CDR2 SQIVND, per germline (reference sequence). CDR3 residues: CASSSGGRTDTQYF. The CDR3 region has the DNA TGTGCCAGTAGTAGCGGGGGGCGAACAGATACGCAGTATTTT.

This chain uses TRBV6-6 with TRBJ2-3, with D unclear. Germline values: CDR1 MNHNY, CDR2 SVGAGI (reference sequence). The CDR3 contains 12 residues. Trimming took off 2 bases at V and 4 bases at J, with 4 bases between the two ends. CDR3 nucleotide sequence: TGTGCCAGCAGTTACCTTTCAGATACGCAGTATTTT. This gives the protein CASSYLSDTQYF.

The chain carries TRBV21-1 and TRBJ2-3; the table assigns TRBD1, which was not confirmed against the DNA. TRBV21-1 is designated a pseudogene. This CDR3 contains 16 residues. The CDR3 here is CASSNLETGGNDTQYF. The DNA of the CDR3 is TGTGCCAGCAGCAACCTCGAGACAGGGGGCAATGATACGCAGTATTTT.

The CDR3 bases are TGTGCCAGCAGCCCAAACAGGCCGGTCTACGAGCAGTACTTC. Its protein product is CASSPNRPVYEQYF. This chain joins TRBV6-5 and TRBJ2-7; a possible D gene is TRBD1 (5 bases). Germline V CDR1 and CDR2: MNHEY, SVGAGI. The ends were cut back, 6 bases at V and 3 bases at J, with 15 bases in the middle. The CDR3 extends over 14 amino acids.

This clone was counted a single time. This chain's CDR3 is CASSPRTGNGELFF. The DNA for the CDR3 is TGTGCCAGCAGCCCTAGGACAGGGAACGGGGAGCTGTTTTTT. The chain couples TRBV9 to TRBJ2-2; TRBD1 matches at 8 bases. The germline V gene has CDR1 SGDLS and CDR2 YYNGEE. The V segment lost 4 bases and the J segment 7 bases; nucleotides outside the gene matches: 6. The CDR3 spans 14 residues.

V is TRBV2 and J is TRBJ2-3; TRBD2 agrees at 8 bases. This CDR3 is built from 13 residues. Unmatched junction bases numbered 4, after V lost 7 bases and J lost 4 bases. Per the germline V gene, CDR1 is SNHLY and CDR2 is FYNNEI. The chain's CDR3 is CASTAGGSDTQYF. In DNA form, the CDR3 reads TGTGCCAGCACTGCGGGGGGATCAGATACGCAGTATTTT.

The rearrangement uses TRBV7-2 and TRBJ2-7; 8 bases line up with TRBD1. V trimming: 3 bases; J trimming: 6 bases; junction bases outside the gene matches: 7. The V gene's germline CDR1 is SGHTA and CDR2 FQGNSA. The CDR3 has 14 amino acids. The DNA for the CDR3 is TGTGCCAGCAGCTTGGACAGGGAGGCATCCGAGCAGTACTTC. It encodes CASSLDREASEQYF.

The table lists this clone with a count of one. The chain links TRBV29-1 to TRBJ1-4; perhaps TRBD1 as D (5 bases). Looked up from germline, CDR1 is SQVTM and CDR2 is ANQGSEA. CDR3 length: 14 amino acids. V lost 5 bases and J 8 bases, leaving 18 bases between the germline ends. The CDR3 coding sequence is TGCAGCGTTAAGATACAGGACCGTCGCGAAAAACTGTTTTTT. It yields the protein CSVKIQDRREKLFF.

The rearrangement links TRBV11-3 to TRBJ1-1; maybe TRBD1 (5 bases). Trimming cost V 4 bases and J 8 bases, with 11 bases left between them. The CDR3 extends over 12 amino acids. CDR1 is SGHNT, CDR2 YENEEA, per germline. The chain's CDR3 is CASSYEQGEAFF. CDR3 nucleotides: TGTGCCAGCAGCTACGAGCAGGGAGAAGCTTTCTTT.

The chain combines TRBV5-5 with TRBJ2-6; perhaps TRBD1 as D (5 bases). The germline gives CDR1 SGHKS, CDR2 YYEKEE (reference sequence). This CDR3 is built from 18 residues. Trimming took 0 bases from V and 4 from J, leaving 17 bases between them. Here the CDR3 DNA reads TGTGCCAGCAGCTTGGGACAGATCCAAACCTGGGGGGCCAACGTCCTGACTTTC. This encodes CASSLGQIQTWGANVLTF.

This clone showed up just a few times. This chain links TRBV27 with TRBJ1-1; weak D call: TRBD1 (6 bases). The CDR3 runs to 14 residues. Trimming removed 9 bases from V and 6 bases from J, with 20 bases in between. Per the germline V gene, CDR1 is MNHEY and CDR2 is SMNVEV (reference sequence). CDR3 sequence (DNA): TGTGCCAGTAGTACCGGGACAACGATAGCTGAAGCTTTCTTT. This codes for CASSTGTTIAEAFF.

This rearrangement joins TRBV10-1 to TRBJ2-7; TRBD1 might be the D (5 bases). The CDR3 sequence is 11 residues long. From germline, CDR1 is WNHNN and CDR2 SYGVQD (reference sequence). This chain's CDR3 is CASTASYEQYF. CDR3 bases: TGCGCTTCGACAGCCTCCTACGAGCAGTACTTC.

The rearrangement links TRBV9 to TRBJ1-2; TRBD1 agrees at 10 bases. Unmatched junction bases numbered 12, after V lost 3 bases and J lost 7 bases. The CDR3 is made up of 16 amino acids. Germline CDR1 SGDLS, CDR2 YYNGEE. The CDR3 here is CASSERQGAQAGGYTF. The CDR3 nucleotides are TGTGCCAGCAGCGAAAGACAGGGGGCGCAGGCCGGTGGCTACACCTTC.

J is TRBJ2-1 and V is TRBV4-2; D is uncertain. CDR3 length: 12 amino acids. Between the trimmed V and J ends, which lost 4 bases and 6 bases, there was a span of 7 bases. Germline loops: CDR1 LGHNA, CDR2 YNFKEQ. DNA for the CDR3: TGTGCCAGCAGCCGCGATGGCAATGAGCAGTTCTTC. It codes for CASSRDGNEQFF.

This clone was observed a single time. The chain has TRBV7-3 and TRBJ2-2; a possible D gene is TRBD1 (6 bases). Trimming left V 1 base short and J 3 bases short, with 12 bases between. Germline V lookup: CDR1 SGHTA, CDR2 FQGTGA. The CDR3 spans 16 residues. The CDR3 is CASSLNRARDTGELFF. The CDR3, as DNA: TGTGCCAGCAGCTTAAACAGGGCCCGGGACACCGGGGAGCTGTTTTTT.